This entry describes one T cell receptor (beta chain). The data belong to a study of OX40 agonist ivuxolimab in advanced cancers. Method: immunoSEQ multiplex PCR; TCRdb's copy keeps in-frame clones and lacks some. Of approximately 50,000 clones in the sample, about 88% were seen once. Between the trimmed V and J ends, which lost 5 bases and 9 bases, there was a span of 14 bases. Per the germline V gene, CDR1 is MNHNS and CDR2 is SASEGT. CDR3 length: 13 residues. The chain joins TRBV6-1 to TRBJ1-5; tentatively, D is TRBD1 (5 bases). The sequenced sample was CD4+ or CD8+ T cells sorted from blood, obtained in a trial of the OX40 agonist ivuxolimab. The clonotype comes from an adult with an advanced solid tumor such as melanoma, head and neck, liver or kidney cancer. CDR3 nucleotide sequence: TGTGCCAGCAGTCGGGGACCGAACACGCCCCAGCATTTT. Its protein product is CASSRGPNTPQHF.